The sequence of this TCR beta chain was determined in a study of T cell changes during pregnancy in multiple sclerosis. With 5 bases clipped from V and 5 bases from J, the junction kept 3 bases outside the gene matches. Germline CDR1 SNHLY, CDR2 FYNNEI. This CDR3 comprises 16 residues. Data came from immunoSEQ multiplex PCR; TCRdb stores just in-frame clones and leaves some out. The table has approximately 34,000 clones, around 90% seen once. This sequence was found in a female donor with multiple sclerosis, enrolled in a pregnancy study. The chain is built from TRBV2 and TRBJ2-1, with 16 bases fitting TRBD2. This specimen was CD4+ T cells from peripheral blood mononuclear cells, taken after pregnancy. This chain's CDR3 is CASSPGLAGGHNEQFF. CDR3 coding DNA: TGTGCCAGCAGTCCGGGACTAGCGGGGGGGCACAATGAGCAGTTCTTC.